This T cell receptor beta chain was recovered during a study of blood T cells in healthy people across ages. PCR was performed a second time for 7 to 11 cycles using a sample-barcoded 5' primer and a J-beta primer mix. TCRdb analysed the 5' RACE reads with MiXCR anew, one entry per CDR3 protein. The sample lists about 580,000 distinct CDR3 sequences; under 55% were seen once. Between the trimmed V and J ends, which lost 4 bases and 1 base, there was a span of 17 bases. This CDR3 region has 15 residues. From germline, CDR1 is SQVTM and CDR2 ANQGSEA. The receptor was isolated from an elderly man in good health. The rearrangement joins TRBV29-1 to TRBJ2-7; the D gene is possibly TRBD2 (6 bases). Sequenced input: blood. CDR3 in amino acids: CSVVRVGRGSYEQYF. The CDR3 DNA follows: TGCAGCGTTGTGCGGGTCGGGAGAGGATCCTACGAGCAGTACTTC.